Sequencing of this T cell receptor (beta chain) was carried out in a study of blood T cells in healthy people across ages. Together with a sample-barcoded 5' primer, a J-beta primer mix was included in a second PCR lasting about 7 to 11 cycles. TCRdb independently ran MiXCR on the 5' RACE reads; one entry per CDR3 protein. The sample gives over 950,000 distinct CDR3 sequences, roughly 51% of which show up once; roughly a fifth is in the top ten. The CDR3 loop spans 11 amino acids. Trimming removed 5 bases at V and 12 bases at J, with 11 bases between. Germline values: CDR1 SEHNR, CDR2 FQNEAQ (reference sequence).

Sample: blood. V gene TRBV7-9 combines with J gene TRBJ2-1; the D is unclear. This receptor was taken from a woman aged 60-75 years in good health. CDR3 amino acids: CASSTQTAQFF. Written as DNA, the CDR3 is TGTGCCAGCAGCACCCAGACCGCGCAGTTCTTC. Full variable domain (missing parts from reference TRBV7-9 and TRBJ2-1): DTGVSQNPRHKITKRGQNVTFRCDPISEHNRLYWYRQTLGQGPEFLTYFQNEAQLEKSRLLSDRFSAERPKGSFSTLEIQRTEQGDSAMYLCASSTQTAQFFGPGTRLTVL.